This TCR beta chain was obtained from a study of Graves' ophthalmopathy and Graves' hyperthyroidism. Investigators amplified TCR beta CDR3 regions from RNA transcripts. Second-round multiplex PCR followed a first-round RT-PCR using HTBI primers. TCRdb re-called the multiplex PCR reads through MiXCR, storing one row per CDR3 protein. The data contain a few hundred thousand distinct CDR3 sequences, 15% of them singletons. The CDR3 covers 13 residues. Trimming pared 3 bases from V and 8 bases from J, leaving 12 bases between. Germline V gene sequence: CDR1 SGHKS, CDR2 YYEKEE (reference sequence). The chain uses TRBV5-5 and TRBJ2-4; either TRBD1 or TRBD2 may fit D (7 bases each). This sequence originates from a woman aged 18 to 35 with stable Graves' hyperthyroidism. The sample was peripheral blood. Here the CDR3 DNA reads TGTGCCAGCAGCTCAGGGGGGGGGGACATTCAGTACTTC. This encodes CASSSGGGDIQYF.